Given below is one T cell receptor (beta chain) in context. What it recognizes is unknown. Alongside a J-beta primer mix, a sample-barcoded 5' primer served in a second PCR lasting 7 to 11 cycles. MiXCR was run by TCRdb on the 5' RACE reads, yielding one entry per CDR3 protein. Among roughly 1,800,000 distinct CDR3 sequences listed, less than 50% were seen once. Researchers isolated at least 6 million PBMCs per sample. The CDR3 has 14 residues. The ends were cut back, 5 bases at V and 6 bases at J, with 15 bases in the middle. In germline, CDR1 is SGHTA, CDR2 FQGTGA. This entry belongs to a study of blood T cells in healthy people across ages. Study results and caveats: Among long-lived donors, naive CD4+ cells were more numerous and diversity higher than in aged donors. With age, beta diversity per million T cells declined roughly linearly, significantly by 40. When one million T cells were used, diversity estimates were thought to be underestimates.

Input material: blood. V usage is TRBV7-3 and J usage is TRBJ2-3; a possible D gene is TRBD1 (6 bases). The origin of this receptor is a woman aged 40 to 50 in good health. CDR3 DNA: TGTGCCAGCAGCGAAGTTGGGACAAGCGATACGCAGTATTTT. It yields the protein CASSEVGTSDTQYF. The full variable domain, its missing parts supplied by reference TRBV7-3 and TRBJ2-3, is GAGVSQTPSNKVTEKGKYVELRCDPISGHTALYWYRQSLGQGPEFLIYFQGTGAADDSGLPNDRFFAVRPEGSVSTLKIQRTERGDSAVYLCASSEVGTSDTQYFGPGTRLTVL.